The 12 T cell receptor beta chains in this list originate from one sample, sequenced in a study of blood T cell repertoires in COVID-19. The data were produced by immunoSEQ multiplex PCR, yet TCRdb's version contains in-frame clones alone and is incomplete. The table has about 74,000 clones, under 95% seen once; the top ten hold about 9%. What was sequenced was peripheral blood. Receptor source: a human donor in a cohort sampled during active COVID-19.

The CDR3 spells CASSVVSDNTEQFF. CDR3 DNA: TGTGCCAGCAGCGTAGTCAGTGACAACACGGAGCAGTTCTTC. The chain has TRBV9 and TRBJ2-1, with D hard to call. Germline V gives CDR1 SGDLS, CDR2 YYNGEE. The CDR3 is 14 residues long. Trimming cost V 0 bases and J 10 bases, with 14 bases left between them.

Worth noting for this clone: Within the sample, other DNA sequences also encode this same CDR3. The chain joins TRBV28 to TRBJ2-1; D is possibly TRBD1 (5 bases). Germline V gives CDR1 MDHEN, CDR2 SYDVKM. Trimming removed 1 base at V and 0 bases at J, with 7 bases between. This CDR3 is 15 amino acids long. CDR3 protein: CASSLYRNSYNEQFF. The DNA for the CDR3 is TGTGCCAGCAGTTTATACAGGAACTCCTACAATGAGCAGTTCTTC. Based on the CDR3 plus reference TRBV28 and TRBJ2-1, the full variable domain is DVKVTQSSRYLVKRTGEKVFLECVQDMDHENMFWYRQDPGLGLRLIYFSYDVKMKEKGDIPEGYSVSREKKERFSLILESASTNQTSMYLCASSLYRNSYNEQFFGPGTRLTVL.

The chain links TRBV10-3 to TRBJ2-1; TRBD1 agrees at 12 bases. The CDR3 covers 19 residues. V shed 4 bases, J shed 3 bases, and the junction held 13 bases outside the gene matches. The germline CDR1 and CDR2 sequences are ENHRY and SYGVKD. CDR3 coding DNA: TGTGCCATCAGTGCGCCGGGACAGGGGGCCTCCCTCCACTACAATGAGCAGTTCTTC. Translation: CAISAPGQGASLHYNEQFF.

CDR3 DNA: TGTGCCAGCAGCTTGGGCAGGTCGTTCACTGAAGCTTTCTTT. The encoded protein is CASSLGRSFTEAFF. The rearrangement links TRBV5-6 to TRBJ1-1; D unclear. This CDR3 spans 14 amino acids. Germline values: CDR1 SGHDT, CDR2 YYEEEE. The V and J ends lost 0 bases and 4 bases respectively, with 10 bases between them.

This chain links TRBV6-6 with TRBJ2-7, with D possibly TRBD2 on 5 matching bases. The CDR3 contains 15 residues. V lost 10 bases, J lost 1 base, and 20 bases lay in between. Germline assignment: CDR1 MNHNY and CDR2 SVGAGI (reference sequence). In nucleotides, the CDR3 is TGTGCCATCTCGAGAGGGCAGGCGACATCCTACGAGCAGTACTTC. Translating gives CAISRGQATSYEQYF.

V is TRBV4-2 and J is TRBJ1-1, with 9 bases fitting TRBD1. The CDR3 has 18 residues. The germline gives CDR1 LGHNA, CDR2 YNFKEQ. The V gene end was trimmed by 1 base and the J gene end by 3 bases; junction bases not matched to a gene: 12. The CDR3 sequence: CASSQGFGTGTLHTEAFF. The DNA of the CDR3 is TGTGCCAGCAGCCAAGGTTTCGGGACAGGGACGCTTCACACTGAAGCTTTCTTT.

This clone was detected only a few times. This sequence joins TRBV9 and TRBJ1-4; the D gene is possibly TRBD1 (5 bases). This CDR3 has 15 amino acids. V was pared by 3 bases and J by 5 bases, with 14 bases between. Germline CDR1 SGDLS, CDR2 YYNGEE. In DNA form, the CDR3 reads TGTGCCAGCAGCGCTCAAGGACGGGGGAATGAAAAACTGTTTTTT. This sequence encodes CASSAQGRGNEKLFF.

The DNA of the CDR3 is TGTGCCAGCAGTTTAGCCGGGACTAGCGGTAACACCGGGGAGCTGTTTTTT. This encodes CASSLAGTSGNTGELFF. V gene TRBV27 combines with J gene TRBJ2-2; 11 nucleotides line up with TRBD2. Germline V gene lookup returns CDR1 MNHEY and CDR2 SMNVEV (reference sequence). The V segment lost 2 bases and the J segment 2 bases; nucleotides outside the gene matches: 4. The CDR3 covers 17 residues.

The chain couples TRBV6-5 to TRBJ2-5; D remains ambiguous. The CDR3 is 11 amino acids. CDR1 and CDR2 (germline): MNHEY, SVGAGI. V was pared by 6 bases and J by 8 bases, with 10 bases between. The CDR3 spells CASSLWPTQYF. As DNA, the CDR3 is TGTGCCAGCAGCCTGTGGCCAACCCAGTACTTC.

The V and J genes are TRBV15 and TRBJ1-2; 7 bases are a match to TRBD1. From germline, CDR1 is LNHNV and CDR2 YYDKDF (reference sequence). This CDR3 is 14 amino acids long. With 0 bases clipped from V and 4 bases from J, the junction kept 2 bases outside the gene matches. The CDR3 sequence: CATSRETGRYGYTF. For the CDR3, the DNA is TGTGCCACCAGCAGAGAGACAGGGCGCTATGGCTACACCTTC. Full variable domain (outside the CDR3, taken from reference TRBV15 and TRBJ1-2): DAMVIQNPRYQVTQFGKPVTLSCSQTLNHNVMYWYQQKSSQAPKLLFHYYDKDFNNEADTPDNFQSRRPNTSFCFLDIRSPGLGDTAMYLCATSRETGRYGYTFGSGTRLTVV.

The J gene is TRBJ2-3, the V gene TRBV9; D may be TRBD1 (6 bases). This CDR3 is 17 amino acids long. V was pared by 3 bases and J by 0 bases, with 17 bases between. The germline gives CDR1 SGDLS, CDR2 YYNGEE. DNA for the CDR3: TGTGCCAGCAGCGCCTACCGGGACACTTATAGCACAGATACGCAGTATTTT. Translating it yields CASSAYRDTYSTDTQYF.

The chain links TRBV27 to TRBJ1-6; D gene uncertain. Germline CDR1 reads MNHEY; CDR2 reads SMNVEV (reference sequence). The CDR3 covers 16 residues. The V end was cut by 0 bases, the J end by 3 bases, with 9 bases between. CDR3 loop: CASSLSHGSYNSPLHF. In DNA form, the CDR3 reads TGTGCCAGCAGTTTATCGCACGGTAGCTATAATTCACCCCTCCACTTT.